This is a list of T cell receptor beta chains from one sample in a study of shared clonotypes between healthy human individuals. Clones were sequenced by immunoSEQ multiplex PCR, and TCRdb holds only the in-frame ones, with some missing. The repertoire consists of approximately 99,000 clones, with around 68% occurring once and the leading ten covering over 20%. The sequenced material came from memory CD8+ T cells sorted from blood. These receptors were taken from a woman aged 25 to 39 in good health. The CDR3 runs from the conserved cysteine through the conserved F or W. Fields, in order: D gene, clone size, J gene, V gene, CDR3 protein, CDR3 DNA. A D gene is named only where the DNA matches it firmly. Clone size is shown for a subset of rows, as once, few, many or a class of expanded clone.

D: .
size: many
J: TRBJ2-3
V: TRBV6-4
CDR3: CASSERQETDTQYF
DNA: TGTGCCAGCAGTGAGCGTCAGGAGACAGATACGCAGTATTTT

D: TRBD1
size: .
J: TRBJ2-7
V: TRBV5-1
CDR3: CASSPGTGTLEQYF
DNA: TGCGCCAGCAGTCCCGGGACAGGGACGCTCGAGCAGTACTTC

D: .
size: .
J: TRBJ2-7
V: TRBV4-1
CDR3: CASSQAWQDHYEQYF
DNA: TGCGCCAGCAGCCAAGCATGGCAGGACCACTACGAGCAGTACTTC

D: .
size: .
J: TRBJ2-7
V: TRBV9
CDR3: CASSVDDGSSYEQYF
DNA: TGTGCCAGCAGCGTAGATGACGGGAGCTCCTACGAGCAGTACTTC

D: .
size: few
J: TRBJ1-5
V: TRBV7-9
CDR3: CASAGPGQINQPQHF
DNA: TGTGCCAGCGCTGGCCCAGGGCAGATCAATCAGCCCCAGCATTTT

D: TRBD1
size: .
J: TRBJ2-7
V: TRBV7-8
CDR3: CASSGDRNYEQYF
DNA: TGTGCCAGCAGCGGGGACAGGAACTACGAGCAGTACTTC

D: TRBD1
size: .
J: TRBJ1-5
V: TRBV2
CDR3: CASSETRQGGRPQHF
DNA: TGTGCCAGCAGTGAAACCCGACAGGGTGGTAGGCCCCAGCATTTT

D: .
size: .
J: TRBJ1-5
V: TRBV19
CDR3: CASSILALSNQPQHF
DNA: TGTGCCAGTAGTATACTCGCACTTAGCAATCAGCCCCAGCATTTT

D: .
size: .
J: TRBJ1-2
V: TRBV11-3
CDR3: CASSLDHFGYTF
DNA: TGTGCCAGCAGCTTAGACCATTTCGGCTACACCTTC

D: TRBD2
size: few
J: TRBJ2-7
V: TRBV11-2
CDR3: CASSSLRGVNEQYF
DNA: TGTGCCAGCAGCTCACTCCGGGGGGTTAACGAGCAGTACTTC

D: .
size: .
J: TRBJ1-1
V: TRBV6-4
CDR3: CASSETGITEAFF
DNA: TGTGCCAGCAGTGAAACAGGGATCACTGAAGCTTTCTTT

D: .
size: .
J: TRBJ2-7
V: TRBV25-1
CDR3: CASSEYSREQYF
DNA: TGTGCCAGCAGTGAATATAGCCGGGAGCAGTACTTC

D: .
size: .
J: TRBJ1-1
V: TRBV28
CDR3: CATRERGSMNTEAFF
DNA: TGTGCCACCCGAGAGAGGGGATCAATGAACACTGAAGCTTTCTTT

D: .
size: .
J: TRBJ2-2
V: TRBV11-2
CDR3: CASSLSETGELFF
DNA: TGTGCCAGCAGCTTATCCGAGACCGGGGAGCTGTTTTTT

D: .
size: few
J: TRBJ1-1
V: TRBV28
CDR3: CASSSGGGPTEAFF
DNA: TGTGCCAGCAGTTCTGGCGGGGGACCCACTGAAGCTTTCTTT

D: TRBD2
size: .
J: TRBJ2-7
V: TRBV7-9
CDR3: CASSTGGPSYEQYF
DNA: TGTGCCAGCAGCACGGGAGGGCCCTCCTACGAGCAGTACTTC

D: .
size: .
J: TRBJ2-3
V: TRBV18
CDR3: CASSELEAGTDTQYF
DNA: TGTGCCAGCTCAGAACTAGAAGCAGGCACAGATACGCAGTATTTT

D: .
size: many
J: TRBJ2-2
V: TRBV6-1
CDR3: CAGTGGGETGELFF
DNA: TGTGCCGGTACAGGAGGGGGGGAGACCGGGGAGCTGTTTTTT

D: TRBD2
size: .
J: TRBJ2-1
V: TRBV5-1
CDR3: CASSPGGTSYNEQFF
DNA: TGCGCCAGCAGCCCCGGAGGGACTAGCTACAATGAGCAGTTCTTC

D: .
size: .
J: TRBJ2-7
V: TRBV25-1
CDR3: CASSDYGTSRGLGEQYF
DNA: TGTGCCAGCAGTGACTATGGGACAAGTAGAGGTCTGGGGGAGCAGTACTTC

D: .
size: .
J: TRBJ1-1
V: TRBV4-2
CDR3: CASSQELGLYTEAFF
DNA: TGTGCCAGCAGCCAAGAGCTCGGGTTGTACACTGAAGCTTTCTTT

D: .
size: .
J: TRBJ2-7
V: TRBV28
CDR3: CASRRGQFVEQYF
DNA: TGTGCCAGCCGACGGGGGCAGTTTGTCGAGCAGTACTTC

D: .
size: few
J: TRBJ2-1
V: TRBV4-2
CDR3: CASSQRLLPGPLNEQFF
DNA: TGTGCCAGCAGCCAACGACTTTTGCCCGGGCCTTTAAATGAGCAGTTCTTC

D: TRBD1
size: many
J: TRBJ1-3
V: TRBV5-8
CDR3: CASSLVAGGSPGNTIYF
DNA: TGTGCCAGCAGCTTGGTTGCAGGGGGCTCCCCTGGAAACACCATATATTTT

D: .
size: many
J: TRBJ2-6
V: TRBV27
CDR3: CASSLVGGSGANVLTF
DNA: TGTGCCAGCAGTTTAGTCGGGGGCTCTGGGGCCAACGTCCTGACTTTC

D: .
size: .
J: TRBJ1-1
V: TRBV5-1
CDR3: CASSLAPMNTEAFF
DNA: TGCGCCAGCAGCTTGGCACCGATGAACACTGAAGCTTTCTTT

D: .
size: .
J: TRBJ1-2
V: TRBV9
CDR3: CASSVRNEAYTF
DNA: TGTGCCAGCAGCGTAAGGAACGAGGCCTACACCTTC

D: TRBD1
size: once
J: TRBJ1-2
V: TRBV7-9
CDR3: CASSSRGTGNYGYTF
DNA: TGTGCCAGCAGCTCCAGAGGGACAGGCAACTATGGCTACACCTTC

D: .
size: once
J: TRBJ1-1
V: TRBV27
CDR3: CASSLVGGPTEAFF
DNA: TGTGCCAGCAGTTTAGTGGGGGGCCCCACTGAAGCTTTCTTT

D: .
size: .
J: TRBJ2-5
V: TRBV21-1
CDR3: CASSKGLAGKETQYF
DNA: TGTGCCAGCAGCAAAGGACTAGCGGGAAAAGAGACCCAGTACTTC

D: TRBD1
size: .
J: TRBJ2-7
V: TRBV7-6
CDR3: CASSLRTGPYEQYF
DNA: TGTGCCAGCAGCTTACGGACAGGGCCCTACGAGCAGTACTTC

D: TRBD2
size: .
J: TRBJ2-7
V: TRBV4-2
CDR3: CASSQDWTSGDYEQYF
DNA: TGTGCCAGCAGCCAAGACTGGACTAGCGGGGACTACGAGCAGTACTTC

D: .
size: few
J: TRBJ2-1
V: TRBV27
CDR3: CASSPSGPLSSYNEQFF
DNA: TGTGCCAGCAGTCCCTCCGGACCCCTGAGCTCCTACAATGAGCAGTTCTTC

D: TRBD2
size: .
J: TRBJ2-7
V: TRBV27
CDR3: CATRKGGRREQYF
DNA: TGTGCTACCCGAAAGGGCGGGAGGCGCGAGCAGTACTTC

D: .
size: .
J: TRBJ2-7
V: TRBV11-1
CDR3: CASSGRLDRLPWAYEQYF
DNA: TGTGCCAGCAGCGGACGTCTGGATAGATTGCCCTGGGCCTACGAGCAGTACTTC

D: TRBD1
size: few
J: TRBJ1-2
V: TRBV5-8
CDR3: CASSGDRAYGYTF
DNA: TGTGCCAGCAGCGGGGACAGGGCCTATGGCTACACCTTC

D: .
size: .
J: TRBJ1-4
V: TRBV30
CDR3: CAWNKDMSNEKLFF
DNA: TGTGCCTGGAATAAGGACATGTCTAACGAAAAACTGTTTTTT

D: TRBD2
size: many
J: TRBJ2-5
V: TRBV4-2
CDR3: CASSVSGSFETQYF
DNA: TGTGCCAGCAGCGTAAGCGGGAGTTTTGAGACCCAGTACTTC

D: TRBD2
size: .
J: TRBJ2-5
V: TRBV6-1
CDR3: CASSPGLARETQYF
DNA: TGTGCCAGCAGTCCGGGACTAGCTAGGGAGACCCAGTACTTC

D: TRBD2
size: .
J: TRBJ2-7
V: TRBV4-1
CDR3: CASSQVVAGVVWNEQYF
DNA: TGCGCCAGCAGCCAAGTAGTAGCGGGAGTAGTGTGGAACGAGCAGTACTTC

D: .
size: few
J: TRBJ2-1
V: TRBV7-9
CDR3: CASSLGSGRHNEQFF
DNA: TGTGCCAGCAGCTTAGGTAGCGGAAGACACAATGAGCAGTTCTTC

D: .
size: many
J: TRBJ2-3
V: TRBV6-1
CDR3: CASSESVDLTDTQYF
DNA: TGTGCCAGCAGTGAGTCGGTAGATCTGACAGATACGCAGTATTTT

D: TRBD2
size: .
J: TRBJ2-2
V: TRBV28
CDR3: CASSPIKLAGGPGGTGELFF
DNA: TGTGCCAGCAGTCCGATCAAACTAGCGGGAGGCCCCGGGGGTACCGGGGAGCTGTTTTTT

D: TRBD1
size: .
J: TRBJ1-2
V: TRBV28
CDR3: CASSFRDRAYGYTF
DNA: TGTGCCAGCAGTTTCCGGGACAGGGCCTATGGCTACACCTTC

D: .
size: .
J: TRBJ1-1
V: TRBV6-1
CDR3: CASISGGVLAFF
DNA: TGTGCCAGCATCTCGGGGGGGGTTTTAGCTTTCTTT

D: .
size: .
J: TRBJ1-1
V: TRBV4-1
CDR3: CASRTIHRLFTEAFF
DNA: TGCGCCAGCAGAACAATCCACCGACTTTTCACTGAAGCTTTCTTT

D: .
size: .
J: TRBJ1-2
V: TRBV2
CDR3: CASSTDSGWGYTF
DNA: TGTGCCAGCTCTACCGACAGTGGCTGGGGCTACACCTTC

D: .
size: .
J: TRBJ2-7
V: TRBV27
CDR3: CASSLLRSHEQYF
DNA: TGTGCCAGCAGTTTACTCAGAAGCCACGAGCAGTACTTC